This entry lists 31 T cell receptor beta chains sequenced from one sample in a study of blood T cell repertoires in COVID-19. The protocol was immunoSEQ multiplex PCR, while the TCRdb copy is restricted to in-frame clones and leaves out a portion. The repertoire has some 45,000 clones, over 75% of them found once; the top ten carry 23%. Sample: peripheral blood. Every receptor here comes from a woman in her sixties or seventies with acute or convalescent COVID-19.

This chain connects TRBV3-1 (or the pseudogene TRBV3-2) to TRBJ1-5; TRBD1 matches 7 bases. The germline CDR1 and CDR2 sequences are LGHDT and YNNKEL (reference sequence). CDR3 length: 15 residues. V lost 1 base, J lost 4 bases, and 4 bases stayed unmatched. The DNA for the CDR3 is TGTGCCAGCAGCCAAGGACAGGGCCTTAATCAGCCCCAGCATTTT. Its protein is CASSQGQGLNQPQHF.

This rearrangement joins TRBV7-9 to TRBJ1-2, with 7 bases aligning to TRBD1. V lost 4 bases and J lost 6; bases outside the gene matches: 8. The CDR3 runs to 14 residues. CDR1 is SEHNR, CDR2 FQNEAQ, per germline (reference sequence). CDR3 loop: CASSSTGQLDGYTF. DNA of the CDR3: TGTGCCAGCAGCTCGACAGGGCAATTGGATGGCTACACCTTC.

The chain carries TRBV7-9 and TRBJ2-5, with D tentatively TRBD1 (5 bases). Germline V CDR1 and CDR2: SEHNR, FQNEAQ (reference sequence). The V and J ends lost 2 bases and 4 bases respectively, with 8 bases between them. CDR3 size: 13 residues. The CDR3 region is CASSLIQGETQYF. In DNA form, the CDR3 reads TGTGCCAGCAGCTTAATTCAGGGAGAGACCCAGTACTTC.

In its sample, this clone is medium-sized. This chain uses TRBV7-3 with TRBJ2-2; 7 bases match TRBD1. The junction had 2 bases not matched to a gene; V was cut back by 3 bases and J by 1 base. Germline V CDR1 and CDR2: SGHTA, FQGTGA. The CDR3 runs to 15 residues. This chain's CDR3 is CASSLGDRNTGELFF. For the CDR3, the DNA is TGTGCCAGCAGCTTGGGGGACAGGAACACCGGGGAGCTGTTTTTT.

The chain joins TRBV5-6 to TRBJ2-1; 9 positions agree with TRBD1. The junction had 6 bases not matched to a gene; V was cut back by 2 bases and J by 6 bases. Germline V gives CDR1 SGHDT, CDR2 YYEEEE. The CDR3 spans 15 residues. CDR3 protein: CASSFPWTGVNEQFF. DNA for the CDR3: TGTGCCAGCAGCTTTCCTTGGACAGGGGTCAATGAGCAGTTCTTC.

The chain recombines TRBV7-2 with TRBJ1-2; D possibly corresponds to TRBD1 (6 bases). Trimming stripped 7 bases from V and 6 bases from J, with 15 bases between. In germline, CDR1 is SGHTA, CDR2 FQGNSA. CDR3 length: 13 amino acids. The CDR3 is CASNLQGSHGYTF. The CDR3 DNA follows: TGTGCCAGCAACCTACAGGGCTCCCATGGCTACACCTTC.

The chain links TRBV27 to TRBJ2-7, with a possible D match to TRBD2 (5 bases). This CDR3 contains 14 residues. Germline-derived CDR1 and CDR2 are MNHEY and SMNVEV (reference sequence). Trimming shortened V by 6 bases and J by 2 bases, and 14 bases separated the two germline ends. This CDR3 is CASSNAGETYEQYF. As DNA, the CDR3 is TGTGCCAGCAGCAACGCCGGGGAGACCTACGAGCAGTACTTC.

In its sample, this clone was seen a few times. The V and J genes are TRBV18 and TRBJ2-2, with a tentative D call TRBD1 (5 bases). Trimming cost V 3 bases and J 3 bases, with 8 bases left between them. CDR1 KGHSH and CDR2 LQKENI come from the germline V gene. The CDR3 extends over 14 amino acids. CDR3: CASSPSGYTGELFF. DNA of the CDR3: TGTGCCAGCTCACCCTCAGGGTACACCGGGGAGCTGTTTTTT.

The chain carries TRBV30 and TRBJ2-7; TRBD2 agrees at 13 bases. V lost 0 bases to trimming and J lost 1 base; unmatched junction nucleotides: 3. The CDR3 length is 16 residues. Germline CDR1 GTSNPN, CDR2 SVGIG (reference sequence). The CDR3 reads CAWSVQGLAGSYEQYF. For the CDR3, the DNA is TGTGCCTGGAGTGTCCAGGGACTAGCGGGGTCCTACGAGCAGTACTTC.

V usage is TRBV20-1 and J usage is TRBJ2-6, with a possible D match to TRBD1 (6 bases). The CDR3 is made up of 16 amino acids. Looked up from germline, CDR1 is DFQATT and CDR2 is SNEGSKA (reference sequence). Trimming took 3 bases from V and 4 from J, leaving 16 bases between them. The CDR3 loop reads CSASEMGAWGANVLTF. As DNA, the CDR3 is TGCAGTGCTAGTGAGATGGGGGCTTGGGGGGCCAACGTCCTGACTTTC.

The chain carries TRBV19 and TRBJ1-6; TRBD1 is a possible D gene (6 bases). The CDR3 is 14 residues long. Germline-derived CDR1 and CDR2 are LNHDA and SQIVND (reference sequence). V gave up 5 bases and J gave up 9 bases, with 14 bases separating them. As DNA, the CDR3 is TGTGCCAGTAGTTCACAGGGTCTAAGTTCACCCCTCCACTTT. Its protein is CASSSQGLSSPLHF.

CDR3 loop: CASSRQDMNTGELFF. CDR3 DNA sequence: TGTGCCAGCAGTCGCCAGGACATGAACACCGGGGAGCTGTTTTTT. This chain connects TRBV27 to TRBJ2-2, with a possible D match to TRBD1 (5 bases). Trimming left V 5 bases short and J 1 base short, with 11 bases between. From germline, CDR1 is MNHEY and CDR2 SMNVEV (reference sequence). The CDR3 sequence is 15 residues long.

This rearrangement joins TRBV19 to TRBJ2-1; TRBD2 matches at 8 bases. The CDR3 is 15 residues long. The V gene end was trimmed by 7 bases and the J gene end by 5 bases; junction bases not matched to a gene: 10. Germline V gene sequence: CDR1 LNHDA, CDR2 SQIVND (reference sequence). As DNA, the CDR3 is TGTGCCAGTAACCCCGGGGGGGGGACACACAATGAGCAGTTCTTC. Protein product: CASNPGGGTHNEQFF.

The chain carries TRBV14 and TRBJ2-2, with TRBD1 matching over 7 bases. Germline values: CDR1 SGHDN, CDR2 FVKESK. CDR3 size: 16 residues. With V trimmed by 6 bases and J by 4 bases, 11 bases remained unmatched. CDR3 loop: CASRGTGAEITGELFF. Here the CDR3 DNA reads TGTGCCAGCAGGGGAACAGGGGCAGAAATCACCGGGGAGCTGTTTTTT.

CDR3 protein: CASSVQGAENTEAFF. CDR3 nucleotide sequence: TGCGCCAGCAGTGTACAGGGGGCGGAGAACACTGAAGCTTTCTTT. This chain uses TRBV10-2 with TRBJ1-1; the match to TRBD1 covers 9 bases. There are 15 residues in the CDR3. Germline-derived CDR1 and CDR2 are WSHSY and SAAADI. Trimming took 4 bases from V and 1 from J; bases not matched to a gene: 4.

Turning to this clone: At one end, the junction sequence differs from germline, possibly due to a read error. J is TRBJ2-2 and V is TRBV29-1, with D possibly TRBD1 on 6 matching bases. This CDR3 is 12 amino acids long. Germline V gives CDR1 SQVTM, CDR2 ANQGSEA. This CDR3 reads CSVMWDTGKLFF. The CDR3 DNA is TGCAGCGTAATGTGGGACACCGGGAAGCTGTTTTTT.

The chain carries TRBV19 and TRBJ1-3; D remains unclear. From germline, CDR1 is LNHDA and CDR2 SQIVND (reference sequence). The CDR3 is made up of 13 amino acids. Trimming pared 4 bases from V and 3 bases from J, leaving 7 bases between. As DNA, the CDR3 is TGTGCCAGTAGTAACGCAGGTGGAAACACCATATATTTT. Protein sequence: CASSNAGGNTIYF.

The chain is built from TRBV5-6 and TRBJ1-2; no clear D. The CDR3 spans 15 residues. The ends were cut back, 5 bases at V and 1 base at J, with 15 bases in the middle. Germline V CDR1 and CDR2: SGHDT, YYEEEE. CDR3 DNA sequence: TGTGCCAGCAGTCTTACACAAGACAATAACTATGGCTACACCTTC. This codes for CASSLTQDNNYGYTF.

V usage is TRBV30 and J usage is TRBJ1-4, with 12 positions matching TRBD1. The germline CDR1 and CDR2 sequences are GTSNPN and SVGIG (reference sequence). V trimming: 4 bases; J trimming: 10 bases; junction bases outside the gene matches: 10. This CDR3 region has 15 residues. The CDR3 DNA sequence: TGTGCCTGGACCCCCCCCGGGACAGGGGGCGGAAAACTGTTTTTT. Its translation: CAWTPPGTGGGKLFF.

The chain carries TRBV19 and TRBJ2-7; 8 bases match TRBD1. The junction had 6 bases not matched to a gene; V was cut back by 5 bases and J by 3 bases. Germline CDR1 is LNHDA and CDR2 is SQIVND (reference sequence). The CDR3 loop spans 14 amino acids. CDR3 amino acids: CASSLGQGFYEQYF. The CDR3, as DNA: TGTGCCAGTAGTTTAGGACAGGGCTTCTACGAGCAGTACTTC.

The chain carries TRBV3-1 (or the pseudogene TRBV3-2) and TRBJ2-1; D perhaps matches TRBD2 (5 bases). V was pared by 4 bases and J by 1 base, with 11 bases between. The CDR3 runs 15 residues. CDR1 LGHDT and CDR2 YNNKEL come from the germline V gene (reference sequence). CDR3 region: CASSPRVGSYNEQFF. The CDR3 nucleotides are TGTGCCAGCAGCCCGAGGGTGGGATCCTACAATGAGCAGTTCTTC.

The table lists this clone with a few counts. The chain has TRBV19 and TRBJ1-2, with TRBD1 matching over 8 bases. V trimming: 5 bases; J trimming: 5 bases; junction bases outside the gene matches: 10. There are 15 residues in the CDR3. Germline loops: CDR1 LNHDA, CDR2 SQIVND (reference sequence). DNA of the CDR3: TGTGCCAGTAGTCCGTATCATCAGGGGGCTTATGGCTACACCTTC. Its protein is CASSPYHQGAYGYTF. Supplemented by reference TRBV19 and TRBJ1-2, the full variable domain reads DGGITQSPKYLFRKEGQNVTLSCEQNLNHDAMYWYRQDPGQGLRLIYYSQIVNDFQKGDIAEGYSVSREKKESFPLTVTSAQKNPTAFYLCASSPYHQGAYGYTFGSGTRLTVV.

V and J are TRBV18 and TRBJ1-5; D gene uncertain. CDR1 is KGHSH and CDR2 is LQKENI in the germline V gene. The ends were cut back, 4 bases at V and 1 base at J, with 8 bases in the middle. The CDR3 runs 14 residues. In nucleotides, the CDR3 is TGTGCCAGCTCACGGCAACAGAGCAATCAGCCCCAGCATTTT. This gives the protein CASSRQQSNQPQHF.

The V gene is TRBV7-2, the J gene TRBJ2-3; D not certain. With 1 base removed from V and 0 bases from J, the gap between germline ends came to 11 bases. The CDR3 loop spans 16 amino acids. Germline CDR1 and CDR2: SGHTA and FQGNSA. The CDR3 nucleotides read TGTGCCAGCAGCTTAGTAGCCTCATCTAGCACAGATACGCAGTATTTT. This translates into CASSLVASSSTDTQYF.

The V and J genes are TRBV9 and TRBJ2-3, with a possible D match to TRBD1 (6 bases). CDR1 is SGDLS, CDR2 YYNGEE, per germline. The CDR3 sequence is 15 residues long. V was pared by 4 bases and J by 4 bases, with 16 bases between. CDR3 in amino acids: CASSTLGGFSDTQYF. CDR3 DNA sequence: TGTGCCAGCAGCACATTAGGGGGATTCTCAGATACGCAGTATTTT.

The chain's CDR3 is CSVEPGSSTDTQYF. For the CDR3, the DNA is TGCAGCGTTGAACCGGGATCTAGCACAGATACGCAGTATTTT. The chain employs TRBV29-1 and TRBJ2-3; D might be TRBD2 (5 bases). CDR1 and CDR2 from the germline V gene are SQVTM and ANQGSEA. The CDR3 consists of 14 residues. Trimming shortened V by 2 bases and J by 0 bases, and 9 bases separated the two germline ends.

V gene TRBV6-5 combines with J gene TRBJ2-3, with a tentative D call TRBD2 (5 bases). The V end was cut by 2 bases, the J end by 2 bases, with 8 bases between. Germline V gives CDR1 MNHEY, CDR2 SVGAGI. The CDR3 is 14 residues long. CDR3 in DNA: TGTGCCAGCAGTTACGAGGGCCCCACAGATACGCAGTATTTT. It yields the protein CASSYEGPTDTQYF.

This rearrangement joins TRBV7-9 to TRBJ1-5; maybe TRBD1 (5 bases). The CDR3 totals 13 residues. V lost 5 bases to trimming and J lost 5 bases, with 10 bases between them. CDR1 is SEHNR, CDR2 FQNEAQ, per germline (reference sequence). The CDR3 is CASSQWGDQPQHF. The CDR3 DNA sequence: TGTGCCAGCAGCCAGTGGGGGGATCAGCCCCAGCATTTT.

The V call is TRBV25-1, the J call TRBJ1-1; D is uncertain. Trimming stripped 5 bases from V and 5 bases from J, with 9 bases between. The germline V gene has CDR1 MGHDK and CDR2 SYGVNS. The CDR3 runs 12 residues. Here the CDR3 reads CASSFQETEAFF. CDR3 in DNA: TGTGCCAGCAGTTTCCAAGAGACTGAAGCTTTCTTT.

V and J are TRBV11-2 and TRBJ1-1, with D perhaps matching TRBD1 (5 bases). Germline V gene lookup returns CDR1 SGHAT and CDR2 FQNNGV. The V gene lost 2 bases and the J gene lost 0 bases, with 13 bases spanning the gap. This CDR3 is built from 16 residues. DNA for the CDR3: TGTGCCAGCAGCTTATCCAAGCAGGGTTTGAACACTGAAGCTTTCTTT. Protein sequence: CASSLSKQGLNTEAFF. Together with reference TRBV11-2 and TRBJ1-1, the CDR3 gives the full variable domain: EAGVAQSPRYKIIEKRQSVAFWCNPISGHATLYWYQQILGQGPKLLIQFQNNGVVDDSQLPKDRFSAERLKGVDSTLKIQPAKLEDSAVYLCASSLSKQGLNTEAFFGQGTRLTVV.

The CDR3 reads CASSSGTGTYEQYF. CDR3 coding DNA: TGCGCCAGCAGCTCCGGGACAGGGACCTACGAGCAGTACTTC. This rearrangement joins TRBV5-1 to TRBJ2-7, with 9 bases fitting TRBD1. V lost 3 bases to trimming and J lost 2 bases; unmatched junction nucleotides: 3. Germline values: CDR1 SGHRS, CDR2 YFSETQ. The CDR3 length is 14 residues.